This note documents a single T cell receptor (beta chain) sequence. Antigen unknown. Researchers ran the PCR with 60 Vbeta and 13 Jbeta primers. Per the authors' pipeline: Later reanalysis found approximately 80 million unique TCR beta chains, roughly 9.9 million of them shared. Assay: immunoSEQ multiplex PCR; the TCRdb copy retains only in-frame clones and omits some. V and J calls and clone size are copied from that table; D and trimming were computed from the DNA. The sample shows tens of thousands of clones, roughly 67% of them seen only once. The V end lost 0 bases, the J end lost 0 bases, and 6 bases lay between the germline ends. The length of the CDR3 is 14 residues. Germline loops: CDR1 SGDLS, CDR2 YYNGEE. This specimen belongs to a study of cytomegalovirus exposure and HLA in healthy donors. Study-level points and caveats: With DRB1 most and HLA-C fewest, TCR association rates differed between HLA loci in a later analysis.

Source material: PBMCs. The clonotype originates from a human donor in good health. J is TRBJ1-2 and V is TRBV9; the D is unclear. The CDR3 sequence is CASSVGLANYGYTF. DNA of the CDR3: TGTGCCAGCAGCGTAGGGTTAGCTAACTATGGCTACACCTTC.